This T cell receptor beta chain was observed in a study of blood T cell repertoires in COVID-19. Study-wide context: Samples came from the United States, Italy and Spain, spanning acute and convalescent COVID-19. PBMCs, B-cell-depleted T cells, or T cells provided the cDNA or gDNA that made up the material.

In the original analysis: Amplification from reference gene primers served as the basis for estimated nucleated cell counts. Here immunoSEQ multiplex PCR was the method, and the copy in TCRdb shows in-frame clones only, minus some. Clone size and the V and J calls come from that table; the DNA yielded D and trimming. The data contain 240,000 or so clones, 70% to 90% of them seen just once; the ten biggest clones take up roughly 5.8%. This TCR derives from a man between 60 and 70 years old with acute or convalescent COVID-19. Sequenced material: peripheral blood.

CDR3 in DNA: TGTGCTTCCCAGCGGGAGGGCCGTAGGAATGAGCAGTTCTTC. It codes for CASQREGRRNEQFF. The rearrangement links TRBV28 to TRBJ2-1, with 10 bases that match TRBD2. The CDR3 sequence is 14 residues long. CDR1 MDHEN and CDR2 SYDVKM come from the germline V gene.